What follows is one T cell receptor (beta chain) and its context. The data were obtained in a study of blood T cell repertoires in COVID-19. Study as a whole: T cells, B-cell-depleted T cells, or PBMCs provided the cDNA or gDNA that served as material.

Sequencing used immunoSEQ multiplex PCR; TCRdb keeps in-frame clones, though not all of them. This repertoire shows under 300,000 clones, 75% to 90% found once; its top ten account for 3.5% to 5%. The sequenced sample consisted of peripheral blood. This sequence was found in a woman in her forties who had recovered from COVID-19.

The CDR3 loop is CASLTGQGNYGYTF. CDR3 nucleotides: TGTGCCAGCCTAACGGGACAGGGCAACTATGGCTACACCTTC. J is TRBJ1-2 and V is TRBV2, with 9 bases identical to TRBD1. Germline trimming cut 8 bases from V and 2 bases from J; bases unmatched to any gene: 6. From germline, CDR1 is SNHLY and CDR2 FYNNEI. The CDR3 loop spans 14 amino acids.